This is a list of T cell receptor beta chains from one sample in a study of CD8+ T cells in alopecia areata. Clones were sequenced by immunoSEQ multiplex PCR, and TCRdb holds only the in-frame ones, with some missing. The sample consists of about 160,000 clones, roughly two thirds of them appearing once. The material was CD4+ T cells sorted from blood, obtained at week 4, from a patient treated with tofacitinib. The receptors stem from a human donor with alopecia areata. CDR3s include the opening cysteine and the closing phenylalanine or tryptophan. The order of the fields is CDR3 length, clone size, V gene, D gene, J gene, CDR3 protein, CDR3 DNA. D genes are given only for firm matches. Clone size is stated in some rows and not others, as once, few, many or a class when expanded.

CDR3 length: 11
clone size: -
V gene: TRBV29-1
D gene: -
J gene: TRBJ1-1
CDR3 protein: CSVAREAEAFF
CDR3 DNA: TGCAGCGTTGCTAGGGAGGCTGAAGCTTTCTTT

CDR3 length: 13
clone size: -
V gene: TRBV29-1
D gene: -
J gene: TRBJ2-7
CDR3 protein: CSVALGASYEQYF
CDR3 DNA: TGCAGCGTTGCTCTGGGTGCCTCCTACGAGCAGTACTTC

CDR3 length: 13
clone size: -
V gene: TRBV6-6
D gene: -
J gene: TRBJ2-3
CDR3 protein: CASWRLGTDTQYF
CDR3 DNA: TGTGCCAGCTGGAGGCTAGGTACAGATACGCAGTATTTT

CDR3 length: 16
clone size: many
V gene: TRBV15
D gene: -
J gene: TRBJ2-1
CDR3 protein: CATRDEGTGSYNEQFF
CDR3 DNA: TGTGCCACCCGCGACGAGGGTACGGGGTCCTACAATGAGCAGTTCTTC

CDR3 length: 13
clone size: -
V gene: TRBV7-9
D gene: -
J gene: TRBJ1-5
CDR3 protein: CASTREGNQPQHF
CDR3 DNA: TGTGCCAGCACCAGGGAAGGGAATCAGCCCCAGCATTTT

CDR3 length: 16
clone size: -
V gene: TRBV11-2
D gene: TRBD2
J gene: TRBJ2-1
CDR3 protein: CASSLRGTSGYNEQFF
CDR3 DNA: TGTGCCAGCAGCTTAAGAGGGACTAGCGGATACAATGAGCAGTTCTTC

CDR3 length: 13
clone size: -
V gene: TRBV29-1
D gene: -
J gene: TRBJ1-1
CDR3 protein: CSVALTVNTEAFF
CDR3 DNA: TGCAGCGTTGCGTTGACAGTGAACACTGAAGCTTTCTTT

CDR3 length: 11
clone size: -
V gene: TRBV20-1
D gene: -
J gene: TRBJ2-1
CDR3 protein: CSALTYNEQFF
CDR3 DNA: TGCAGTGCTTTGACCTACAATGAGCAGTTCTTC

CDR3 length: 13
clone size: -
V gene: TRBV9
D gene: -
J gene: TRBJ2-3
CDR3 protein: CASSSRPPDTQYF
CDR3 DNA: TGTGCCAGCAGCTCTCGCCCCCCAGATACGCAGTATTTT

CDR3 length: 12
clone size: -
V gene: TRBV18
D gene: -
J gene: TRBJ2-7
CDR3 protein: CASSLEAGEQYF
CDR3 DNA: TGTGCCAGCTCACTCGAGGCGGGGGAGCAGTACTTC

CDR3 length: 17
clone size: -
V gene: TRBV25-1
D gene: -
J gene: TRBJ2-7
CDR3 protein: CASSESLLTGLGYEQYF
CDR3 DNA: TGTGCCAGCAGTGAATCCCTGCTGACAGGTCTGGGCTACGAGCAGTACTTC

CDR3 length: 15
clone size: -
V gene: TRBV18
D gene: TRBD2
J gene: TRBJ2-5
CDR3 protein: CASSPSGGPRETQYF
CDR3 DNA: TGTGCCAGCTCACCAAGCGGGGGGCCCAGAGAGACCCAGTACTTC

CDR3 length: 16
clone size: -
V gene: TRBV5-6
D gene: -
J gene: TRBJ1-5
CDR3 protein: CASSSRQAYSNQPQHF
CDR3 DNA: TGTGCCAGCAGCTCCCGACAGGCGTATAGCAATCAGCCCCAGCATTTT

CDR3 length: 16
clone size: -
V gene: TRBV6-5
D gene: -
J gene: TRBJ2-2
CDR3 protein: CASSYLTFAHAGELFF
CDR3 DNA: TGTGCCAGCAGTTACTTGACTTTCGCACACGCCGGGGAGCTGTTTTTT

CDR3 length: 13
clone size: -
V gene: TRBV29-1
D gene: -
J gene: TRBJ2-5
CDR3 protein: CSLTGGGGETQYF
CDR3 DNA: TGCAGCCTAACAGGAGGGGGGGGTGAGACCCAGTACTTC

CDR3 length: 16
clone size: -
V gene: TRBV7-9
D gene: -
J gene: TRBJ2-5
CDR3 protein: CASSFRTALTQETQYF
CDR3 DNA: TGTGCCAGCAGCTTTAGGACAGCCCTGACGCAAGAGACCCAGTACTTC

CDR3 length: 12
clone size: -
V gene: TRBV6-6
D gene: -
J gene: TRBJ1-2
CDR3 protein: CASSYSAGGYTF
CDR3 DNA: TGTGCCAGCAGTTACTCCGCTGGGGGCTACACCTTC

CDR3 length: 13
clone size: -
V gene: TRBV19
D gene: -
J gene: TRBJ1-4
CDR3 protein: CASSIAREEKLFF
CDR3 DNA: TGTGCCAGTAGTATAGCGAGGGAGGAAAAACTGTTTTTT

CDR3 length: 11
clone size: -
V gene: TRBV20-1
D gene: -
J gene: TRBJ2-1
CDR3 protein: CSARDVGEQFF
CDR3 DNA: TGCAGTGCTAGAGATGTGGGGGAGCAGTTCTTC

CDR3 length: 15
clone size: -
V gene: TRBV30
D gene: TRBD1
J gene: TRBJ1-1
CDR3 protein: CAWSVTGGLRTEAFF
CDR3 DNA: TGTGCCTGGAGTGTAACAGGGGGCTTAAGGACTGAAGCTTTCTTT

CDR3 length: 14
clone size: -
V gene: TRBV10-3
D gene: TRBD1
J gene: TRBJ1-2
CDR3 protein: CAISPGTDGDGYTF
CDR3 DNA: TGTGCCATCAGCCCCGGGACAGACGGCGATGGCTACACCTTC

CDR3 length: 14
clone size: -
V gene: TRBV30
D gene: TRBD1
J gene: TRBJ1-5
CDR3 protein: CAWSRGTGDQPQHF
CDR3 DNA: TGTGCCTGGAGTAGGGGGACAGGGGATCAGCCCCAGCATTTT

CDR3 length: 13
clone size: -
V gene: TRBV6-5
D gene: -
J gene: TRBJ2-3
CDR3 protein: CASSYFRADTQYF
CDR3 DNA: TGTGCCAGCAGTTACTTTAGGGCAGATACGCAGTATTTT

CDR3 length: 17
clone size: -
V gene: TRBV30
D gene: TRBD2
J gene: TRBJ2-2
CDR3 protein: CAWTMERTRPYTGELFF
CDR3 DNA: TGTGCCTGGACCATGGAGCGGACTAGGCCCTACACCGGGGAGCTGTTTTTT

CDR3 length: 13
clone size: -
V gene: TRBV29-1
D gene: -
J gene: TRBJ2-5
CDR3 protein: CSVSRGPQETQYF
CDR3 DNA: TGCAGCGTTTCCCGGGGGCCCCAAGAGACCCAGTACTTC

CDR3 length: 16
clone size: few
V gene: TRBV19
D gene: TRBD2
J gene: TRBJ2-3
CDR3 protein: CASSLLAGGPTDTQYF
CDR3 DNA: TGTGCCAGTAGCTTACTAGCGGGGGGGCCGACAGATACGCAGTATTTT

CDR3 length: 12
clone size: -
V gene: TRBV29-1
D gene: -
J gene: TRBJ1-2
CDR3 protein: CSGERGTDGYTF
CDR3 DNA: TGCAGCGGCGAGAGGGGGACGGATGGCTACACCTTC

CDR3 length: 14
clone size: -
V gene: TRBV7-2
D gene: TRBD2
J gene: TRBJ2-1
CDR3 protein: CASRLAGGPDEQFF
CDR3 DNA: TGTGCCAGCAGGCTAGCGGGGGGGCCGGATGAGCAGTTCTTC

CDR3 length: 16
clone size: -
V gene: TRBV15
D gene: TRBD1
J gene: TRBJ1-2
CDR3 protein: CATSRDRVQANYGYTF
CDR3 DNA: TGTGCCACCAGCAGGGACAGGGTTCAAGCTAACTATGGCTACACCTTC